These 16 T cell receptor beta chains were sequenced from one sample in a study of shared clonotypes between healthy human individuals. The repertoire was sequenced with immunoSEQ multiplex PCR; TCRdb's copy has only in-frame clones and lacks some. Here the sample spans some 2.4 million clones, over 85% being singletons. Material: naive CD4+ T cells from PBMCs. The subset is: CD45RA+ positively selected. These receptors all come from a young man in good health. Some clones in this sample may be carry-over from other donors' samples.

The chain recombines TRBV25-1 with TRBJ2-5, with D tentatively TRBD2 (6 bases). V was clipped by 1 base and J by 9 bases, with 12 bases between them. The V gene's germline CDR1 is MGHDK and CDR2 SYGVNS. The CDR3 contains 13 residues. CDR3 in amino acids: CASSEWGVEAQYF. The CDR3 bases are TGTGCCAGCAGTGAATGGGGGGTCGAGGCCCAGTACTTC.

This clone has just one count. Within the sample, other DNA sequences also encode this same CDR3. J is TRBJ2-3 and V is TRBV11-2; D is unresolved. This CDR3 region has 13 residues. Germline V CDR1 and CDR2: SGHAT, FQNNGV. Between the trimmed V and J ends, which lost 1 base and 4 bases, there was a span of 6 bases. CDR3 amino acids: CASSLGGADTQYF. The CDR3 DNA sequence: TGTGCCAGCAGCTTAGGAGGCGCAGATACGCAGTATTTT.

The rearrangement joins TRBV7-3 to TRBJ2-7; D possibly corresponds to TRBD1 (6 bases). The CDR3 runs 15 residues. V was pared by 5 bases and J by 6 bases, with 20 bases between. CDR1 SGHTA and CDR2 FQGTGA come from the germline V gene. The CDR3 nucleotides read TGTGCCAGCAGCGGATCACCGGGACAAGTAAGCGAGCAGTACTTC. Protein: CASSGSPGQVSEQYF.

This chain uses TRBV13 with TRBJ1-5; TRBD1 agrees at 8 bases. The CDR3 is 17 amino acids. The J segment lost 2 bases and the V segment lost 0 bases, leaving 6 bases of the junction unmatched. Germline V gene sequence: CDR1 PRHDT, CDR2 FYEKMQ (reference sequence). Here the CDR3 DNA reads TGTGCCAGCAGCTTAGGGGGCATGACAGGGGGCAATCAGCCCCAGCATTTT. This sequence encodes CASSLGGMTGGNQPQHF.

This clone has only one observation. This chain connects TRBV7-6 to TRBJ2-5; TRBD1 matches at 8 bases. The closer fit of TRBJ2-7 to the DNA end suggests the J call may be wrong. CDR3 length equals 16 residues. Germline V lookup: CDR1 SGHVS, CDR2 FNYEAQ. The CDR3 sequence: CASSLGLGGTGYEQYF. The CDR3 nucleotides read TGTGCCAGCAGCTTAGGGCTTGGGGGGACAGGCTACGAGCAGTACTTC.

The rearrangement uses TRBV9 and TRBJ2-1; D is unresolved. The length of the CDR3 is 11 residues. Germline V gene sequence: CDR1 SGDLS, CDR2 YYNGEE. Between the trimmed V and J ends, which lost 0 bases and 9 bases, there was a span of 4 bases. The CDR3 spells CASSVDREQFF. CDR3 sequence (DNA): TGTGCCAGCAGCGTAGACCGTGAGCAGTTCTTC. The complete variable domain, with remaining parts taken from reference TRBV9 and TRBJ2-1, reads DSGVTQTPKHLITATGQRVTLRCSPRSGDLSVYWYQQSLDQGLQFLIQYYNGEERAKGNILERFSAQQFPDLHSELNLSSLELGDSALYFCASSVDREQFFGPGTRLTVL.

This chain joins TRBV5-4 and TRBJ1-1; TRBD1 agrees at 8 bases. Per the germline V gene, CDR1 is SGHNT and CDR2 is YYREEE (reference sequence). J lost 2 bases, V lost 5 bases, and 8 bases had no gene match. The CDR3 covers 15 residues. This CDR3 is CASSGSDRANTEAFF. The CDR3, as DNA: TGTGCCAGCAGTGGGTCGGACAGGGCAAACACTGAAGCTTTCTTT.

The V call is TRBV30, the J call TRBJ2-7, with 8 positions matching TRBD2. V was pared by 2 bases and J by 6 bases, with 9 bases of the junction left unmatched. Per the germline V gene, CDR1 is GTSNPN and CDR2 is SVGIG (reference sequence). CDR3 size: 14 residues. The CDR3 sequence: CAWSKKAGVGEQYF. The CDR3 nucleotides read TGTGCCTGGAGTAAAAAAGCGGGAGTGGGCGAGCAGTACTTC.

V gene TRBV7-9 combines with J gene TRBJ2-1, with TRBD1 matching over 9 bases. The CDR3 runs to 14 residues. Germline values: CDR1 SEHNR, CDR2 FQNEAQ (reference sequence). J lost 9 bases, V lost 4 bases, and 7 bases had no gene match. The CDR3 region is CASSWSTGGGEQFF. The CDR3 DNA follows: TGTGCCAGCAGCTGGTCGACAGGGGGGGGTGAGCAGTTCTTC.

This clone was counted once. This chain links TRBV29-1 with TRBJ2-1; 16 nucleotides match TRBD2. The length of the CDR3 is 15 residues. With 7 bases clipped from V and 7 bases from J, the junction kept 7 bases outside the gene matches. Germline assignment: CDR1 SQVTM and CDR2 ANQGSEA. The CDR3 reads CSAGLAGGPWNEQFF. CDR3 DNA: TGCAGCGCGGGACTAGCGGGAGGGCCGTGGAATGAGCAGTTCTTC.

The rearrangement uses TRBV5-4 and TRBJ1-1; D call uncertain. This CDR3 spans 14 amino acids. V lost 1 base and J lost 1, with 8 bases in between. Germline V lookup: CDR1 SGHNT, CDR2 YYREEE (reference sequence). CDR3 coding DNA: TGTGCCAGCAGCTTGAGCACAGCGAACACTGAAGCTTTCTTT. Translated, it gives CASSLSTANTEAFF.

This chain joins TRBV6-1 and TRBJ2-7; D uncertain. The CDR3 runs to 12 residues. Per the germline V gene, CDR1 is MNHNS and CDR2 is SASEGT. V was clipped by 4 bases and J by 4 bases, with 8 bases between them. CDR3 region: CASSGRKYEQYF. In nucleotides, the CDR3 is TGTGCCAGCAGTGGGAGAAAATACGAGCAGTACTTC.

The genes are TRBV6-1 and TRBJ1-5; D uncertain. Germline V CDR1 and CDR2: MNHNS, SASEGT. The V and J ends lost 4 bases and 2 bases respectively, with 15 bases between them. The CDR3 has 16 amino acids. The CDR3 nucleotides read TGTGCCAGCAGTGCCCGGGCACGAATCGGCAATCAGCCCCAGCATTTT. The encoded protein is CASSARARIGNQPQHF.

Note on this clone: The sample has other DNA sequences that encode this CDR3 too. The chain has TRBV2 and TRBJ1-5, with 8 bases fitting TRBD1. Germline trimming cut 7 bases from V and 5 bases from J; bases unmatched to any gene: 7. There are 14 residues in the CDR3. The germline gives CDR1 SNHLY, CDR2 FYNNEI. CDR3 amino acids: CASTEDRGHQPQHF. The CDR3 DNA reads TGTGCCAGCACCGAAGACAGGGGACATCAGCCCCAGCATTTT.

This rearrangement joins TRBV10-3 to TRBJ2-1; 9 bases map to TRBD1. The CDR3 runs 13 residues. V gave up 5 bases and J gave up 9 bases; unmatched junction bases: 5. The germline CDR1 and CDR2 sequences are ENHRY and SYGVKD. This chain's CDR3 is CAISTQGAGEQFF. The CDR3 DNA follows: TGTGCCATCAGTACACAGGGGGCAGGTGAGCAGTTCTTC.

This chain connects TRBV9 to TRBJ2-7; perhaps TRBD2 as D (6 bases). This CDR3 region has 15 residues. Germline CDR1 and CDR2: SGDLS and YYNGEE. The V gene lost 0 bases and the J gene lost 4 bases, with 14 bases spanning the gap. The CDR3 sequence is CASSVAGTGEYEQYF. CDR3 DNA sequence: TGTGCCAGCAGCGTAGCGGGTACGGGGGAATACGAGCAGTACTTC.